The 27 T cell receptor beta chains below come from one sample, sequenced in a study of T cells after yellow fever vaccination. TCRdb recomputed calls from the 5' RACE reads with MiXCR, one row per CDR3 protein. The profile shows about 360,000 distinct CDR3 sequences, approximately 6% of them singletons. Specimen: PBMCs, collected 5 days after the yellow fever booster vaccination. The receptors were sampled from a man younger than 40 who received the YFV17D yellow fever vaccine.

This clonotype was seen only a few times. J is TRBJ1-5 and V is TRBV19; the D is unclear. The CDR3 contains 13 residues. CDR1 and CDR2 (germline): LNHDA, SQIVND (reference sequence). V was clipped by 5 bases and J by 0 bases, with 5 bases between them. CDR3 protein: CASSGDSNQPQHF. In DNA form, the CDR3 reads TGTGCCAGTAGTGGGGATAGCAATCAGCCCCAGCATTTT.

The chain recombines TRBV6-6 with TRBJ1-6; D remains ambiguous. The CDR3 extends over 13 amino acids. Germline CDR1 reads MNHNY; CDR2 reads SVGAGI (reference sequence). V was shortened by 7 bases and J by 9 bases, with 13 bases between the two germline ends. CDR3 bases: TGTGCCAGCACCGAGACCCAGACTTCACCCCTCCACTTT. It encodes CASTETQTSPLHF.

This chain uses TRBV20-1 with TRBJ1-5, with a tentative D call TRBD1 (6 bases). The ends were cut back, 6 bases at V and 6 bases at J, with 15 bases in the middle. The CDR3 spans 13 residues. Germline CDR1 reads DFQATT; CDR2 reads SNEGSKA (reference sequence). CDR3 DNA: TGCAGTGCCGAGGAACAGGGAAGTCAGCCCCAGCATTTT. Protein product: CSAEEQGSQPQHF.

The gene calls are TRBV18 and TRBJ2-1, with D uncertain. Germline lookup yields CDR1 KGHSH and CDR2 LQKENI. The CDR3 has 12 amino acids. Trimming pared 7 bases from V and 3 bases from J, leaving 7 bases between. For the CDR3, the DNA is TGTGCCAGCTTCCCCGGCTACAATGAGCAGTTCTTC. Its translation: CASFPGYNEQFF.

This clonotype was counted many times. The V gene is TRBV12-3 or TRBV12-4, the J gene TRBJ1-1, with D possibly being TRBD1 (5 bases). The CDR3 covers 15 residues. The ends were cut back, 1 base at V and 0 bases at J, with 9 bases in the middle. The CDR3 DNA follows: TGTGCCAGCAGTTTAGTGGGGGTTCTGAACACTGAAGCTTTCTTT. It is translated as CASSLVGVLNTEAFF.

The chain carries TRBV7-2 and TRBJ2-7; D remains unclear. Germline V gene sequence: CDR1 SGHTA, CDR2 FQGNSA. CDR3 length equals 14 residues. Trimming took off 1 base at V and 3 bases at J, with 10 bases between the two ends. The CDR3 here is CASSLDWVGYEQYF. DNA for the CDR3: TGTGCCAGCAGCTTAGACTGGGTAGGCTACGAGCAGTACTTC.

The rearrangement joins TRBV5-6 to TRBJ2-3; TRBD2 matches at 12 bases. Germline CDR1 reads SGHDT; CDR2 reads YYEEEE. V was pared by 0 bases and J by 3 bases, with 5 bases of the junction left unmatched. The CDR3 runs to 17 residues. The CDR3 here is CASSLASSGRETDTQYF. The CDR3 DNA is TGTGCCAGCAGCTTGGCCTCTAGCGGGAGGGAAACAGATACGCAGTATTTT.

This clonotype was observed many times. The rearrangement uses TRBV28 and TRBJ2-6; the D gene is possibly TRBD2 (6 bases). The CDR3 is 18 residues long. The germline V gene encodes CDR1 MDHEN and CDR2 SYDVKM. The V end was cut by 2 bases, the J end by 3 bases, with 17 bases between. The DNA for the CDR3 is TGTGCCAGCAGTTTACGGAGGGAGAGGGGAGGTGGGGCCAACGTCCTGACTTTC. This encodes CASSLRRERGGGANVLTF.

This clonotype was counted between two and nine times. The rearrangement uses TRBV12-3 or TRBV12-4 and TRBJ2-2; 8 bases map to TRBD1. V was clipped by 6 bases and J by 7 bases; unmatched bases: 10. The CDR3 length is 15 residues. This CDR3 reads CASRKTGTGGGELFF. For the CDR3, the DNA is TGTGCCAGCAGAAAAACTGGGACAGGTGGCGGGGAGCTGTTTTTT.

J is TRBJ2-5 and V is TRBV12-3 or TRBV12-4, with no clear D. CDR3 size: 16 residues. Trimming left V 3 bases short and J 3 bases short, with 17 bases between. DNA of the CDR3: TGTGCCAGCAGTTTTTTAGGCACAGACACTAAAGAGACCCAGTACTTC. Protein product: CASSFLGTDTKETQYF.

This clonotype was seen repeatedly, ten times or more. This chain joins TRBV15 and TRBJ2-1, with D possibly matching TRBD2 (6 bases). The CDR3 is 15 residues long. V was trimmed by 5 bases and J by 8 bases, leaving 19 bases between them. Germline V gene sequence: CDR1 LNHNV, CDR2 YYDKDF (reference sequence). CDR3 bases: TGTGCCACCAGCCCCCTAACCGGAGGGGTTTATGAGCAGTTCTTC. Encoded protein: CATSPLTGGVYEQFF.

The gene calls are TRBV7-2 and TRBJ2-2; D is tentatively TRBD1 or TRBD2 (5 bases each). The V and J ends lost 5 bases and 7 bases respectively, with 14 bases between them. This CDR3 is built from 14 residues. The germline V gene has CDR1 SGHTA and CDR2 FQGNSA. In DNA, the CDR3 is TGTGCCAGCAGCGCGGACTCGAGGGGCGGGGAGCTGTTTTTT. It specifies CASSADSRGGELFF.

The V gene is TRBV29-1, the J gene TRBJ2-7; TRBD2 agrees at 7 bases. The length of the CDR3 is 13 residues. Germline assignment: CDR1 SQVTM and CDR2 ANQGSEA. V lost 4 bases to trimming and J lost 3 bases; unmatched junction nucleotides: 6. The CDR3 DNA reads TGCAGCGTTGTTGTAGGACTAGTCTACGAGCAGTACTTC. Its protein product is CSVVVGLVYEQYF.

The CDR3 reads CASSLDSFFQETQYF. The CDR3 nucleotides are TGTGCCAGCAGCTTGGACAGCTTTTTCCAAGAGACCCAGTACTTC. The chain has TRBV11-2 and TRBJ2-5; D perhaps matches TRBD1 (6 bases). V was clipped by 3 bases and J by 1 base, with 12 bases between them. CDR1 is SGHAT, CDR2 FQNNGV, per germline. The CDR3 has 15 residues.

This CDR3 reads CASSEDRGLYAEAFF. In nucleotides, the CDR3 is TGTGCCAGCAGCGAGGACCGGGGTCTGTACGCTGAAGCTTTCTTT. The chain has TRBV13 and TRBJ1-1; D unclear. The CDR3 length is 15 residues. V lost 5 bases and J lost 6, with 19 bases in between. Germline V gene sequence: CDR1 PRHDT, CDR2 FYEKMQ (reference sequence). Full variable domain (outside the CDR3, taken from reference TRBV13 and TRBJ1-1): AAGVIQSPRHLIKEKRETATLKCYPIPRHDTVYWYQQGPGQDPQFLISFYEKMQSDKGSIPDRFSAQQFSDYHSELNMSSLELGDSALYFCASSEDRGLYAEAFFGQGTRLTVV.

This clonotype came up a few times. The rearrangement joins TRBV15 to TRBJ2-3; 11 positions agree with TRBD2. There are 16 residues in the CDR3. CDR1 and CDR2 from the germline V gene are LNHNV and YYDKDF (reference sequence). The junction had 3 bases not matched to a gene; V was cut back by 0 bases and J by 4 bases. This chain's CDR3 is CATSRDVAGGSDTQYF. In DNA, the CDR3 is TGTGCCACCAGCAGAGATGTAGCGGGAGGGTCAGATACGCAGTATTTT.

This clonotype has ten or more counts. The CDR3, as DNA: TGCAGTGCTAGCAAACCCGCTTTCCCCTACGAGCAGTACTTC. Encoded protein: CSASKPAFPYEQYF. The chain couples TRBV20-1 to TRBJ2-7; no clear D gene. CDR1 is DFQATT and CDR2 is SNEGSKA in the germline V gene (reference sequence). The CDR3 covers 14 residues. Trimming left V 3 bases short and J 2 bases short, with 14 bases between.

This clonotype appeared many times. As DNA, the CDR3 is TGCGCCAGCAGCCCGGCTGGGGCAGGGGGCTCCGAGCAGTACTTC. Residues: CASSPAGAGGSEQYF. The chain combines TRBV5-1 with TRBJ2-7; 8 bases align to TRBD1. CDR1 and CDR2 (germline): SGHRS, YFSETQ. J lost 6 bases, V lost 4 bases, and 12 bases had no gene match. CDR3 length: 15 amino acids.

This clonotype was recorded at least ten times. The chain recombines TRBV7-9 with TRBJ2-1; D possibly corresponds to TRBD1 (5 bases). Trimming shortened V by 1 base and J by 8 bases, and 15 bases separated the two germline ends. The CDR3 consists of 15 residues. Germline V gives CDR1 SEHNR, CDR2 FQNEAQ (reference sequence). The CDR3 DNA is TGTGCCAGCAGCTTAGTCCTACCCCAAGGGGATGAGCAGTTCTTC. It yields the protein CASSLVLPQGDEQFF.

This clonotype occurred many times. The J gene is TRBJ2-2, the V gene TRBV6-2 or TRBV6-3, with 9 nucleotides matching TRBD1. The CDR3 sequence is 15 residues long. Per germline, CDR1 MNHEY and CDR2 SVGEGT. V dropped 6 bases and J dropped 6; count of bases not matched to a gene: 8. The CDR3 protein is CASSNRDRVPGELFF. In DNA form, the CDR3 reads TGTGCCAGCAGCAACAGGGACAGGGTCCCCGGGGAGCTGTTTTTT.

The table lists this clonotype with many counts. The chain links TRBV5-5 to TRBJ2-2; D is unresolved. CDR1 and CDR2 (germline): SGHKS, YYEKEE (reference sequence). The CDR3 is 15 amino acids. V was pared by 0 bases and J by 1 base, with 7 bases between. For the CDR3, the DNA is TGTGCCAGCAGCTTGGCAGGCCAGAACACCGGGGAGCTGTTTTTT. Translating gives CASSLAGQNTGELFF.

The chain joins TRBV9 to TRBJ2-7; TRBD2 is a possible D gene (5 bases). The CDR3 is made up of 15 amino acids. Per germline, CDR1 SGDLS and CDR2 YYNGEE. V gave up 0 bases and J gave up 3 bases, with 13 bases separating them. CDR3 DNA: TGTGCCAGCAGCGTAGGAGACTATGTGAACTACGAGCAGTACTTC. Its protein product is CASSVGDYVNYEQYF.

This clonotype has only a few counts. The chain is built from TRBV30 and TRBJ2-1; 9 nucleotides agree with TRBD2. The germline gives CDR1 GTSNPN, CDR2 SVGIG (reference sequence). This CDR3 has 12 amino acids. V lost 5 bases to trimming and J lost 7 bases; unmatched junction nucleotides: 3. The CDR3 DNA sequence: TGTGCCTGGGGGACTAGCATGAATGAGCAGTTCTTC. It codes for CAWGTSMNEQFF.

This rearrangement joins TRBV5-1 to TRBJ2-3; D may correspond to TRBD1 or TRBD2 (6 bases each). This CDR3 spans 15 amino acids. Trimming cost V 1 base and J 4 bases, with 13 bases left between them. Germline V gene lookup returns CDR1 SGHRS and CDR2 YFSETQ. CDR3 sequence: CASSLYRERADTQYF. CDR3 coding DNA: TGCGCCAGCAGCTTGTACAGGGAGCGGGCAGATACGCAGTATTTT.

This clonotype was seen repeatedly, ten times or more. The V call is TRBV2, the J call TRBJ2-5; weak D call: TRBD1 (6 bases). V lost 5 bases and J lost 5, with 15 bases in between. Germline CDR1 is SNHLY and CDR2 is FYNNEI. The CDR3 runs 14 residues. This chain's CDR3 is CASSQQGLLETQYF. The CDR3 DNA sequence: TGTGCCAGCAGTCAACAGGGTCTATTGGAGACCCAGTACTTC.

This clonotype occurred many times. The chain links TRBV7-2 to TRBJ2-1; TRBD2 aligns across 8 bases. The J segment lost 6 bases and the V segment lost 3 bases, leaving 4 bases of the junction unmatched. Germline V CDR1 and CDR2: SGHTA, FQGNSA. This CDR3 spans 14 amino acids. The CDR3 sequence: CASSFQLAANEQFF. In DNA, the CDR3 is TGTGCCAGCAGCTTCCAACTAGCGGCCAATGAGCAGTTCTTC.

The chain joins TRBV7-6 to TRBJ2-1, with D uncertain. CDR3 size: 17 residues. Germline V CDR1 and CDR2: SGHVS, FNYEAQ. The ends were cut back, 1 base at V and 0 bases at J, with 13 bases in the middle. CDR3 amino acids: CASSLGSPVSSYNEQFF. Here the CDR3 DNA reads TGTGCCAGCAGCTTAGGTTCCCCGGTCTCCTCCTACAATGAGCAGTTCTTC.